A single count supports the clone carrying this TCR beta chain. What it binds is not known. One end of the junction varies from germline; a read error may be responsible. This record comes from a study of CD8+CD57+ T cells in acquired aplastic anemia. Findings and limits, study-wide: No significant patient-versus-control difference appeared in CD8+ Simpson's diversity.

Genomic DNA served as template for TCR beta VDJ and CDR3 profiling. TCRdb reprocessed the reads via MiXCR and lists one record per CDR3 protein. The sample lists hundreds of thousands of distinct CDR3 sequences, roughly half occurring once. This TCR derives from a human donor with severe aplastic anemia or a healthy control (not recorded which). The sequenced material came from sorted CD4+, CD8+, or CD8+CD57+ T cells (not recorded which) from PBMCs.

DNA of the CDR3: TGTGCCACCAGCCCACTGGGGGGGGCGCGGGAGCAGCTCTTC. Translation gives CATSPLGGAREQLF. V and J are TRBV15 and TRBJ2-1, with D perhaps TRBD2 (7 bases). Germline V gene data show CDR1 as LNHNV and CDR2 as YYDKDF (reference sequence). There are 14 residues in the CDR3.